Here is one TCR beta chain with its context. Original analysis: Reference gene primer amplification yielded estimated nucleated cell counts. Method: immunoSEQ multiplex PCR; TCRdb's copy keeps in-frame clones and lacks some. V and J calls and clone size are those listed in that table; D and trimming were worked out from the DNA. The sample records around 480,000 clones, roughly nine tenths being singletons. CDR3 length: 12 residues. V was shortened by 4 bases and J by 6 bases, with 11 bases between the two germline ends. Germline V gives CDR1 SGHRS, CDR2 YFSETQ. This specimen belongs to a study of blood T cell repertoires in COVID-19. Study-level background: Sites across the United States, Italy and Spain contributed samples from acute and convalescent COVID-19.

Sequencing used PBMCs or T cells enriched from blood (not recorded which). This receptor was taken from a woman between 18 and 30 years old who had recovered from COVID-19. The V call is TRBV5-1, the J call TRBJ2-7; TRBD1 might be the D (5 bases). The CDR3 sequence is CASSPQGTEQYF. The DNA of the CDR3 is TGCGCCAGCAGCCCGCAGGGCACCGAGCAGTACTTC.